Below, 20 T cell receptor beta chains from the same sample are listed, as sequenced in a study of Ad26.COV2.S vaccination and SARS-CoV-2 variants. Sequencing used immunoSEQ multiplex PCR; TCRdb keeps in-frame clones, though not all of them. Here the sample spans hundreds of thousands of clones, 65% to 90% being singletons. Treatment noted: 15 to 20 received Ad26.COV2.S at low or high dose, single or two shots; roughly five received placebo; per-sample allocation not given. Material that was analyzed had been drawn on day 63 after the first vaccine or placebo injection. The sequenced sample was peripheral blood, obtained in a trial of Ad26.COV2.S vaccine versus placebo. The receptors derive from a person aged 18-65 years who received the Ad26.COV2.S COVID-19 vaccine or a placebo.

In nucleotides, the CDR3 is TGTGCCACCACTAACACCGGGGAGCTGTTTTTT. Protein sequence: CATTNTGELFF. This chain uses TRBV6-5 with TRBJ2-2, with no clear D. There are 11 residues in the CDR3. Trimming cost V 10 bases and J 2 bases, with 5 bases left between them. Germline V gene data show CDR1 as MNHEY and CDR2 as SVGAGI.

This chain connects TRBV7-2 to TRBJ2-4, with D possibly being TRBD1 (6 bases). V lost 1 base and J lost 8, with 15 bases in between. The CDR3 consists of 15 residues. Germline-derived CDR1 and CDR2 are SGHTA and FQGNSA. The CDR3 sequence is CASSLGGSRGDIQYF. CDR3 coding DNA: TGTGCCAGCAGCTTAGGGGGGAGCAGGGGAGACATTCAGTACTTC.

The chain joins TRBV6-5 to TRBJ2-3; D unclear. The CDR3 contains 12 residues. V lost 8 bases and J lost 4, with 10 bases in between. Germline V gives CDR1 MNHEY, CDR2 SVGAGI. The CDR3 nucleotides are TGTGCCAGCGGAGAGGTGGCAGATACGCAGTATTTT. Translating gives CASGEVADTQYF.

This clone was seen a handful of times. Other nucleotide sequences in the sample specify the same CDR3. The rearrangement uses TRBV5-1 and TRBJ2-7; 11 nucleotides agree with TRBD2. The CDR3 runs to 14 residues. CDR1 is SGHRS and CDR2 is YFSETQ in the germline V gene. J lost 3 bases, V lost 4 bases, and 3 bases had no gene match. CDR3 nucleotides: TGCGCCAGCAGCCCTGGGACTAGCGGCTACGAGCAGTACTTC. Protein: CASSPGTSGYEQYF.

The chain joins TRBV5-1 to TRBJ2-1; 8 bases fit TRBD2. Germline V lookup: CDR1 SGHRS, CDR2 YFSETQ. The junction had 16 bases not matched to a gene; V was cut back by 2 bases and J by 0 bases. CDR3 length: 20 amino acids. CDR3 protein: CASSFWGGFSGASSYNEQFF. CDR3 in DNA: TGCGCCAGCAGCTTCTGGGGGGGATTTAGCGGGGCGAGCTCCTACAATGAGCAGTTCTTC.

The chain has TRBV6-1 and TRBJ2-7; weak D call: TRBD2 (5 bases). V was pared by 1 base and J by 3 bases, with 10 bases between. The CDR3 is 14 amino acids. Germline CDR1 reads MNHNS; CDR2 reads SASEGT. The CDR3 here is CASSEGTGLYEQYF. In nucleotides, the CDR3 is TGTGCCAGCAGTGAAGGGACTGGCCTCTACGAGCAGTACTTC.

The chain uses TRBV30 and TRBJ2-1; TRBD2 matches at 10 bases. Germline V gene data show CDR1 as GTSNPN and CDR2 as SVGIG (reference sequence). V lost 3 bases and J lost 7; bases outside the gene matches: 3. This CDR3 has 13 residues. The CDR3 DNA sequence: TGTGCCTGGAGAGGACTAGCGGTTAATGAGCAGTTCTTC. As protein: CAWRGLAVNEQFF. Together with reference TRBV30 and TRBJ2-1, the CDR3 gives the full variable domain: SQTIHQWPATLVQPVGSPLSLECTVEGTSNPNLYWYRQAAGRGLQLLFYSVGIGQISSEVPQNLSASRPQDRQFILSSKKLLLSDSGFYLCAWRGLAVNEQFFGPGTRLTVL.

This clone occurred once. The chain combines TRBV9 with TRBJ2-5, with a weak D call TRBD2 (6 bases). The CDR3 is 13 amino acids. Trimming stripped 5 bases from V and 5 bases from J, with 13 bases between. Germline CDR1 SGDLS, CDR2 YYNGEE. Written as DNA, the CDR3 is TGTGCCAGCAGTCGGACTACCACCGAGACCCAGTACTTC. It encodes CASSRTTTETQYF.

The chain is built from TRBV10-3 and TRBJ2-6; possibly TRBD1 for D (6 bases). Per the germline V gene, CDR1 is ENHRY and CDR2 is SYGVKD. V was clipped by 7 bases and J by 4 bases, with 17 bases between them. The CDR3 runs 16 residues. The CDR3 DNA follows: TGTGCCATCAAGGGTCAGGGGTCCCCCGGGGCCAACGTCCTGACTTTC. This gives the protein CAIKGQGSPGANVLTF.

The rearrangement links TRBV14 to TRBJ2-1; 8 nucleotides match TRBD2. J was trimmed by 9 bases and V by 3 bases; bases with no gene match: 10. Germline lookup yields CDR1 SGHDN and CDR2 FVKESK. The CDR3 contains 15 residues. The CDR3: CASSQYVSRGGEQFF. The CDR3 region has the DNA TGTGCCAGCAGCCAGTATGTCTCCCGGGGGGGTGAGCAGTTCTTC. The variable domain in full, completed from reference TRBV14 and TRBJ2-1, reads EAGVTQFPSHSVIEKGQTVTLRCDPISGHDNLYWYRRVMGKEIKFLLHFVKESKQDESGMPNNRFLAERTGGTYSTLKVQPAELEDSGVYFCASSQYVSRGGEQFFGPGTRLTVL.

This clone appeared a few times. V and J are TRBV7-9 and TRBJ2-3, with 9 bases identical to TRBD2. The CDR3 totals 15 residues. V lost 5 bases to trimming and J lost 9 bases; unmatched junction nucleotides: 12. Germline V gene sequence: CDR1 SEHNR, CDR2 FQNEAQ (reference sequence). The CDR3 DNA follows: TGTGCCAGCAGCCCCGCCGGCGGGAGGGCCCGAACGCAGTATTTT. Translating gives CASSPAGGRARTQYF.

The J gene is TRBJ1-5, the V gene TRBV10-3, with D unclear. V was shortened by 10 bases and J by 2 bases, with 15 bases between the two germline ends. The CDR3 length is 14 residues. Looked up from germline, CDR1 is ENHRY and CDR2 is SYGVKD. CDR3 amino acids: CATAALEGNQPQHF. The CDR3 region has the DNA TGTGCCACCGCTGCCTTGGAGGGCAATCAGCCCCAGCATTTT.

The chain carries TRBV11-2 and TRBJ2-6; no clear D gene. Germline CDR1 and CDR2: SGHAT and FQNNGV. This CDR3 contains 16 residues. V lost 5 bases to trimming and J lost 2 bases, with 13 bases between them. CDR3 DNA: TGTGCCAGCAGCACGCTCTTAGCCCCTGGGGCCAACGTCCTGACTTTC. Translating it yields CASSTLLAPGANVLTF.

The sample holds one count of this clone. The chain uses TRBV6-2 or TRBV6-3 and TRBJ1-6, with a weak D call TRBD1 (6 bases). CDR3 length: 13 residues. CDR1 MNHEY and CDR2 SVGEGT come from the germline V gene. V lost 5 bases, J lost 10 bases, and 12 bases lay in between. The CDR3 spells CASSRRGGSPLHF. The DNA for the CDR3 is TGTGCCAGCAGTCGCAGGGGAGGCTCACCCCTCCACTTT.

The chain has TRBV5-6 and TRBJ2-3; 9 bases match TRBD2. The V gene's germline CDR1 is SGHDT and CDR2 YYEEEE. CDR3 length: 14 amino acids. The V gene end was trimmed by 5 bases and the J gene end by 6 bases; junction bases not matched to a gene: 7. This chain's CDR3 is CASRTSGGGDTQYF. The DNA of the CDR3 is TGTGCCAGCAGGACTAGCGGAGGAGGGGATACGCAGTATTTT.

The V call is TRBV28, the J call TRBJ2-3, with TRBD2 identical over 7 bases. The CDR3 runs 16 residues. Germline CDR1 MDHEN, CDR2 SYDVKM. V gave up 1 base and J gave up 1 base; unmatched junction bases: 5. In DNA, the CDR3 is TGTGCCAGCAGTTTATTCGGACTAGAGGGCACAGATACGCAGTATTTT. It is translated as CASSLFGLEGTDTQYF.

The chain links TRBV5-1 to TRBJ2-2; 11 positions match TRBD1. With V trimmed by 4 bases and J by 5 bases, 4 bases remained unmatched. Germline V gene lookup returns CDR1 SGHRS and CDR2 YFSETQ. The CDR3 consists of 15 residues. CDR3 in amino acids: CASSEGTGGTGELFF. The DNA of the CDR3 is TGCGCCAGCAGCGAGGGGACAGGGGGAACCGGGGAGCTGTTTTTT.

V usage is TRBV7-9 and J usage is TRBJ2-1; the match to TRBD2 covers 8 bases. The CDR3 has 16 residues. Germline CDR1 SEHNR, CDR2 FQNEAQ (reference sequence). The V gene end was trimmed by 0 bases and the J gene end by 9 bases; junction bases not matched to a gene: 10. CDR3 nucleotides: TGTGCCAGCAGCTTAGCCCTTAGCGGGGCCAGCGCTGAGCAGTTCTTC. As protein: CASSLALSGASAEQFF. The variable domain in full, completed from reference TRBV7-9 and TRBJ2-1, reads DTGVSQNPRHKITKRGQNVTFRCDPISEHNRLYWYRQTLGQGPEFLTYFQNEAQLEKSRLLSDRFSAERPKGSFSTLEIQRTEQGDSAMYLCASSLALSGASAEQFFGPGTRLTVL.

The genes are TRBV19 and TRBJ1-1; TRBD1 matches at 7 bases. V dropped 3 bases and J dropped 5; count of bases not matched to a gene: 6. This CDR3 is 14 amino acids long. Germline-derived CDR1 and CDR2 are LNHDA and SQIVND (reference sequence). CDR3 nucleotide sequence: TGTGCCAGTAGTATCGACAGGGTAGGTACTGAAGCTTTCTTT. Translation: CASSIDRVGTEAFF.

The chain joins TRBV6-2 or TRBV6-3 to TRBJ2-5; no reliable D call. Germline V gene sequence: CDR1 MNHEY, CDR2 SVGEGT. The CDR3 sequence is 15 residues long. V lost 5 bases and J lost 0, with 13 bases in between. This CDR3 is CASSTALEHQETQYF. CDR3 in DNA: TGTGCCAGCAGTACAGCCCTAGAACACCAAGAGACCCAGTACTTC.